The present entry profiles one T cell receptor beta chain with its context. Its target is unknown. This sample is part of a study of cytomegalovirus exposure and HLA in healthy donors. The wider study: It was reported in a later analysis that the same platform had been used for the 120 validation repertoires as for the roughly 650 first-cohort repertoires.

CDR3 length: 15 amino acids. The germline V gene has CDR1 KGHSH and CDR2 LQKENI. Between the trimmed V and J ends, which lost 4 bases and 5 bases, there was a span of 17 bases. Sequencing used immunoSEQ multiplex PCR; TCRdb keeps in-frame clones, though not all of them. The sample records 200,000 or so clones, around four fifths being singletons. Study-level points and caveats: Researchers counted around 160 TCR beta chains as cytomegalovirus-associated. In vitro experiments confirmed that a few CMV-associated chains were specific for CMV antigens.

The TCR sequence derives from a woman in her late teens or twenties in good health and CMV-seronegative. Source material: PBMCs. This sequence joins TRBV18 and TRBJ2-5, with D perhaps TRBD2 (6 bases). CDR3 residues: CASSRLRTGEETQYF. The CDR3 nucleotides are TGTGCCAGCTCACGATTGCGGACGGGGGAGGAGACCCAGTACTTC.